This T cell receptor beta chain was obtained from a study of blood T cell repertoires in COVID-19. Study as a whole: There were acute and convalescent COVID-19 samples, and they came from the United States, Italy and Spain. Sample material is recorded as cDNA or gDNA derived from T cells, B-cell-depleted T cells, or PBMCs.

In the original analysis: Amplification from reference gene primers served as the basis for estimated nucleated cell counts. Assay: immunoSEQ multiplex PCR; the TCRdb copy retains only in-frame clones and omits some. D and trimming come from the DNA, and the V and J calls and clone size come from that table. In the table there are about 140,000 clones, approximately 80% of which are singletons. The germline CDR1 and CDR2 sequences are LNHNV and YYDKDF (reference sequence). The CDR3 extends over 12 amino acids. Trimming took off 0 bases at V and 5 bases at J, with 5 bases between the two ends. The receptor's source is a woman older than 75 with active or convalescent COVID-19. Input material: peripheral blood. The chain uses TRBV15 and TRBJ2-7; D call uncertain. The CDR3 region is CATSRDINEQYF. CDR3 sequence (DNA): TGTGCCACCAGCAGAGATATTAACGAGCAGTACTTC.